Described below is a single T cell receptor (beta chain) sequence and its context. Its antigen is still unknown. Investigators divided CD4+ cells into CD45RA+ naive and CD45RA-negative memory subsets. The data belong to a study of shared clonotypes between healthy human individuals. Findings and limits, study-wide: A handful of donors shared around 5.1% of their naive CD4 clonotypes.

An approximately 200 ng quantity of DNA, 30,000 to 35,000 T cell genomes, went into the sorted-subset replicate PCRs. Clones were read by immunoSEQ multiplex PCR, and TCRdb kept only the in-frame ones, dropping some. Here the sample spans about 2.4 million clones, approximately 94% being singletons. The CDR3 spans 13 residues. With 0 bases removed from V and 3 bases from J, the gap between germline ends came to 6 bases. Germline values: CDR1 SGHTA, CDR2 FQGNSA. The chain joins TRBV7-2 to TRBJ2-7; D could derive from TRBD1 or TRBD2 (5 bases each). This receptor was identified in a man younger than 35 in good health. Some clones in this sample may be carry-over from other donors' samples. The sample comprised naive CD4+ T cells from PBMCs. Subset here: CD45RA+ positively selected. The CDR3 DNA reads TGTGCCAGCAGCTTAGCGGGGGACTACGAGCAGTACTTC. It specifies CASSLAGDYEQYF. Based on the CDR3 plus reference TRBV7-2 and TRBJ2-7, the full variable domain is GAGVSQSPSNKVTEKGKDVELRCDPISGHTALYWYRQSLGQGLEFLIYFQGNSAPDKSGLPSDRFSAERTGGSVSTLTIQRTQQEDSAVYLCASSLAGDYEQYFGPGTRLTVT.